What follows is one T cell receptor (beta chain) and its context. This entry belongs to a study of monozygotic twins with cystic fibrosis. Germline CDR1 SGHRS, CDR2 YFSETQ. Trimming took off 2 bases at V and 10 bases at J, with 13 bases between the two ends. This CDR3 is 13 amino acids long. Produced via immunoSEQ multiplex PCR; TCRdb's table is partial and in-frame only. The sample carries around 30,000 clones, just under 85% recorded once. The chain is built from TRBV5-1 and TRBJ2-1, with no clear D. What was sequenced was blood. This clonotype originated in a girl aged 2 to 10 with cystic fibrosis. The CDR3 coding sequence is TGCGCCAGCAGCTTCGACACCTCGTTGGAGCAGTTCTTC. Amino acids: CASSFDTSLEQFF.